The clone carrying this T cell receptor (beta chain) has a handful of counts. The sample belongs to a study of T cell changes during pregnancy in multiple sclerosis. Produced via immunoSEQ multiplex PCR; TCRdb's table is partial and in-frame only. The sample gives around 57,000 clones, around 93% of which show up once; more than 0.15% is in the top ten. This CDR3 has 15 residues. Trimming at V came to 4 bases and at J to 8 bases, leaving 8 bases not matched to a gene. Germline CDR1 MNHEY, CDR2 SVGAGI. This sequence was found in a female donor in good health, enrolled as a control in a pregnancy study. Here the sequenced sample was CD4+ T cells from peripheral blood mononuclear cells, taken after pregnancy. This chain joins TRBV6-5 and TRBJ1-4, with 9 bases identical to TRBD1. In nucleotides, the CDR3 is TGTGCCAGCAGTTCCACGGGACAGGGAAGGGAAAAACTGTTTTTT. Residues: CASSSTGQGREKLFF.